This paragraph covers one TCR beta chain sequence. The data originate from a study of blood T cell repertoires in COVID-19. Libraries were prepared by immunoSEQ multiplex PCR; TCRdb keeps only in-frame clonotypes and omits some of them. The repertoire consists of nearly 110,000 clones, with 70% to 80% occurring once and the leading ten covering 6.2%. The V and J ends lost 5 bases and 0 bases respectively, with 11 bases between them. This CDR3 is built from 15 residues. Per the germline V gene, CDR1 is SQVTM and CDR2 is ANQGSEA. What was sequenced was peripheral blood. V usage is TRBV29-1 and J usage is TRBJ2-6; D perhaps matches TRBD1 (6 bases). The receptor comes from a man at least 80 years old with COVID-19, enrolled during active disease. CDR3 DNA sequence: TGCAGCGTTACTACAGGGTCCTCTGGGGCCAACGTCCTGACTTTC. Its protein is CSVTTGSSGANVLTF.